This T cell receptor beta chain was captured in a study of identical twins. This clonotype was found a few times. TCRdb analysed the 5' RACE reads with MiXCR anew, one entry per CDR3 protein. In the table there are roughly 1.6 million distinct CDR3 sequences, roughly a third of which are singletons. Germline V gene data show CDR1 as DFQATT and CDR2 as SNEGSKA (reference sequence). CDR3 size: 12 residues. Trimming shortened V by 5 bases and J by 5 bases, and 11 bases separated the two germline ends. The sample was cord blood. The rearrangement joins TRBV20-1 to TRBJ2-3; tentative D call: TRBD1 (5 bases). This receptor was obtained from a newborn girl in good health. This CDR3 reads CSAPEQGDTQYF. The DNA for the CDR3 is TGCAGTGCTCCCGAGCAGGGAGATACGCAGTATTTT.